Listed here is a single TCR beta chain. The V segment lost 4 bases and the J segment 3 bases; nucleotides outside the gene matches: 8. Germline V gene data show CDR1 as SGHDT and CDR2 as YYEEEE. This CDR3 has 15 residues. Per the authors' pipeline: Researchers report that nucleated cell counts were estimated from reference gene primer amplification. Profiling relied on immunoSEQ multiplex PCR, and the TCRdb table lists in-frame clones only, not all of them. V and J calls and clone size are given by that table; D and trimming were obtained from the DNA. The sample holds some 390,000 clones, around 87% seen once. This entry comes from a study of blood T cell repertoires in COVID-19. Overall study: Acute and convalescent COVID-19 samples came from the United States, Italy and Spain. Sources were T cells, B-cell-depleted T cells, or PBMCs; the material itself was cDNA or gDNA.

The gene calls are TRBV5-6 and TRBJ2-3; 7 nucleotides agree with TRBD2. Sequenced material: peripheral blood. The sequence was obtained from a human donor in a cohort sampled during active COVID-19. The CDR3 region has the DNA TGTGCCAGCAGCCCGGGACTAAGGGGAACAGATACGCAGTATTTT. It codes for CASSPGLRGTDTQYF.